A selection of T cell receptor beta chains follows, all from one sample in a study of shared clonotypes between healthy human individuals. Assay used: immunoSEQ multiplex PCR; TCRdb lists only in-frame clones, some missing. The data contain about 2 million clones, 85% to 95% of them seen just once; the ten biggest clones take up 0.13%. Sequencing was done on a sample of naive CD4+ T cells sorted from blood. These receptors were obtained from a man in his late teens or twenties in good health. Each CDR3 is given with its conserved first and last residue. The D gene is left open where the match is weak. Part of the rows lack a size; the others show once, few, many or a class for expanded clones.

clone_size j_call d_call v_call cdr3_aa cdr3_nt
. TRBJ2-5 TRBD2 TRBV18 CASSPLSSGMETQYF TGTGCCAGCTCACCACTTTCCAGCGGGATGGAGACCCAGTACTTC
. TRBJ1-2 TRBD1 TRBV9 CASSPRSGGNYGYTF TGTGCCAGCAGCCCCCGATCAGGGGGCAACTATGGCTACACCTTC
. TRBJ1-1 . TRBV10-3 CAISVGFGTEAFF TGTGCCATCAGTGTCGGGTTTGGCACTGAAGCTTTCTTT
. TRBJ1-5 TRBD1 TRBV9 CASSVGQGLSNQPQHF TGTGCCAGCAGCGTGGGACAGGGGCTGAGCAATCAGCCCCAGCATTTT
. TRBJ2-3 . TRBV9 CASSVDNTDTQYF TGTGCCAGCAGCGTAGATAACACAGATACGCAGTATTTT
. TRBJ1-2 TRBD1 TRBV2 CASSPGTGRSGYTF TGTGCCAGCAGTCCCGGGACAGGGAGGTCCGGCTACACCTTC
once TRBJ2-3 . TRBV7-8 CASSADPDGTDTQYF TGTGCCAGCAGCGCCGATCCCGACGGCACAGATACGCAGTATTTT
. TRBJ2-7 . TRBV6-1 CASSEGQGKSSYEQYF TGTGCCAGCAGTGAAGGCCAGGGGAAAAGCTCCTACGAGCAGTACTTC
. TRBJ1-1 TRBD1 TRBV19 CASSTRQGPEAFF TGTGCCAGTAGTACCCGACAGGGCCCTGAAGCTTTCTTT
. TRBJ1-5 . TRBV10-3 CAISESSNSNQPQHF TGTGCCATCAGTGAGTCGAGTAATAGCAATCAGCCCCAGCATTTT
. TRBJ2-3 . TRBV30 CAWKGRPDTQYF TGTGCCTGGAAAGGGCGACCAGATACGCAGTATTTT
. TRBJ2-7 . TRBV28 CASSPRTGEQYF TGTGCCAGCAGTCCTCGGACGGGCGAGCAGTACTTC
once TRBJ2-6 . TRBV27 CASSSQGRGSGANVLTF TGTGCCAGCAGTTCGCAGGGACGGGGCTCTGGGGCCAACGTCCTGACTTTC
. TRBJ2-7 . TRBV6-6 CASSYRGEGGYEQYF TGTGCCAGCAGTTACAGGGGGGAAGGAGGCTACGAGCAGTACTTC
. TRBJ1-5 TRBD1 TRBV18 CASRTGVDQPQHF TGTGCCAGCCGGACAGGGGTTGATCAGCCCCAGCATTTT
. TRBJ1-1 . TRBV7-2 CASTSSSGRNTEAFF TGTGCCAGCACCTCGTCGTCCGGGAGAAACACTGAAGCTTTCTTT
many TRBJ1-5 . TRBV30 CAWSRGNGASNQPQHF TGTGCCTGGTCTCGGGGGAATGGGGCTAGCAATCAGCCCCAGCATTTT
once TRBJ2-2 . TRBV5-1 CASSFFRSAGTPTGELFF TGCGCCAGCAGCTTTTTTCGGTCGGCGGGGACACCGACCGGGGAGCTGTTTTTT
. TRBJ2-3 . TRBV28 CASYGGPATDTQYF TGTGCCAGCTACGGGGGCCCCGCGACAGATACGCAGTATTTT
. TRBJ2-7 . TRBV10-1 CASGESGRYEQYF TGCGCCAGCGGAGAATCCGGTCGATACGAGCAGTACTTC
many TRBJ1-1 . TRBV5-1 CASSLAGVTEAFF TGCGCCAGCAGCTTGGCGGGGGTCACTGAAGCTTTCTTT
. TRBJ1-5 . TRBV18 CASSPGSGGQPQHF TGTGCCAGCTCACCAGGGTCGGGAGGACAGCCCCAGCATTTT
. TRBJ1-2 . TRBV6-5 CASSYDRDYGYTF TGTGCCAGCAGTTACGACCGCGACTATGGCTACACCTTC
. TRBJ2-7 . TRBV18 CASSPGSLYEQYF TGTGCCAGCTCACCGGGCAGCTTATACGAGCAGTACTTC
. TRBJ2-2 TRBD1 TRBV7-2 CASSLDRGRGELFF TGTGCCAGCAGCTTAGACAGGGGGAGAGGGGAGCTGTTTTTT
once TRBJ2-7 . TRBV7-2 CASSPDSSRLEQYF TGTGCCAGCAGCCCTGACTCGTCTAGGCTCGAGCAGTACTTC
. TRBJ1-2 TRBD1 TRBV18 CASSRGDRAYGYTF TGTGCCAGCTCCAGAGGGGACAGGGCGTATGGCTACACCTTC
. TRBJ2-5 TRBD1 TRBV5-1 CASAGGGETQYF TGCGCCAGCGCAGGGGGCGGAGAGACCCAGTACTTC
. TRBJ1-5 TRBD1 TRBV30 CAWSPTGSQPQHF TGTGCCTGGAGTCCGACAGGGAGCCAGCCCCAGCATTTT
. TRBJ2-3 TRBD1 TRBV5-1 CASSPKTGGRTDTQYF TGCGCCAGCAGCCCAAAGACAGGGGGGAGGACAGATACGCAGTATTTT
. TRBJ2-1 TRBD2 TRBV2 CASSLLLAGGHNEQFF TGTGCCAGCAGCCTACTTTTAGCGGGGGGCCACAATGAGCAGTTCTTC
. TRBJ2-1 TRBD2 TRBV29-1 CTSEGGRAYNEQFF TGCACATCGGAAGGCGGGAGAGCCTACAATGAGCAGTTCTTC
. TRBJ2-3 TRBD2 TRBV7-2 CASSLRPSGRGTDTQYF TGTGCCAGCAGCTTACGACCTAGCGGGAGAGGGACAGATACGCAGTATTTT
once TRBJ1-3 . TRBV11-2 CASRQSSGNTIYF TGTGCCAGCAGACAGAGCTCTGGAAACACCATATATTTT
. TRBJ1-2 . TRBV5-1 CASSLSANYGYTF TGCGCCAGCAGCTTGTCGGCCAACTATGGCTACACCTTC
. TRBJ2-4 . TRBV21-1 CASSITRQGRAKNIQYF TGTGCCAGCAGCATTACGCGACAGGGGCGCGCAAAAAACATTCAGTACTTC
. TRBJ1-1 . TRBV29-1 CSVGRGGVNTEAFF TGCAGCGTTGGTAGGGGTGGGGTGAACACTGAAGCTTTCTTT
. TRBJ2-7 TRBD1 TRBV2 CASRDRGFYEQYF TGTGCCAGCAGGGACAGGGGCTTCTACGAGCAGTACTTC
. TRBJ2-4 TRBD2 TRBV19 CASSIDLMTGLVSENIQYF TGTGCCAGTAGTATAGATCTAATGACGGGACTAGTTAGTGAGAACATTCAGTACTTC
. TRBJ2-3 . TRBV6-1 CASSEGTWSTDTQYF TGTGCCAGCAGTGAAGGCACGTGGAGCACAGATACGCAGTATTTT
. TRBJ2-7 . TRBV18 CASSPPVTEYEQYF TGTGCCAGCTCACCACCTGTCACCGAATACGAGCAGTACTTC
. TRBJ2-3 . TRBV2 CASRGNGLGGTQYF TGTGCCAGCAGAGGAAATGGGTTAGGGGGTACGCAGTATTTT
. TRBJ2-7 TRBD2 TRBV27 CASSQTSGRAYEQYF TGTGCCAGCAGTCAAACTAGCGGGAGGGCCTACGAGCAGTACTTC
. TRBJ1-4 . TRBV7-9 CASSFGGRANEKLFF TGTGCCAGCAGCTTCGGGGGTCGGGCTAATGAAAAACTGTTTTTT
. TRBJ1-1 TRBD1 TRBV29-1 CSVDRQGINTEAFF TGCAGCGTTGATAGACAGGGGATTAACACTGAAGCTTTCTTT
. TRBJ2-7 TRBD1 TRBV18 CASSPGTGGAYEQYF TGTGCCAGCTCACCTGGGACAGGGGGCGCCTACGAGCAGTACTTC